This T cell receptor (beta chain) was obtained from a study of T cell repertoires in cytomegalovirus infection (dated by TCRdb to the late 2010s). Study-level background: The HLA type of each donor mattered for the analysis, because public TCR beta signatures pointed to carriage of CMV infection along with the matching HLA type.

This clonotype was picked up many times. The antigen it binds to is not known. Per-base qualities were not stored, and no clone one base away is much larger. V sheds 0 bases and J sheds 5 bases, leaving 7 bases between their ends. CDR3 length: 13 amino acids, cysteine to phenylalanine. CDR3 DNA is the only sequence kept; it has 39 bases, read in frame from the first base. Per the germline V gene, SGHRS is the CDR1 and YFSETQ is the CDR2. This sample was sequenced with an Illumina HiSeq 1500. Using fastp trimming at Q25 and MiXCR clonotype assembly, TCRdb reanalyzed the public sequencing data and kept in-frame beta chains. All rows with the same CDR3 protein become a single entry with the most common DNA and genes. The sample contains under 200,000 distinct CDR3 sequences, roughly 9.8% of them found a single time. The ten largest clones take up approximately 4.2% of the sample. Overall results and qualifications from the work: The ex vivo response was dominated by HLA-C-restricted CMV-specific TCR beta clonotypes, and the single most frequent clonotype in two of eight donors was supplied by these HLA-C-restricted clonotypes. Cumulative frequency of public TCR beta family members discriminated carriers of CMV infection plus the relevant HLA type in this cohort and an independent roughly 340-donor cohort.

Sequencing used PBMCs. The chain is made from TRBV5-1 and TRBJ2-3, with the identity of the D gene unclear. This sequence was found in a human donor in good health (CMV status not recorded). Some clones in this sample may be carry-over from other donors' samples. CDR3 loop: CASSLGMGDTQYF. The nucleotides are TGCGCCAGCAGCTTGGGGATGGGAGATACGCAGTATTTT.